These 9 T cell receptor beta chains were sequenced from one sample in a study of blood T cell repertoires in COVID-19. Measured with immunoSEQ multiplex PCR; TCRdb has only the in-frame clones, and not every one. The sample has over 80,000 clones, nearly 90% seen once. The source material was peripheral blood. The receptor set was obtained from a middle-aged man with acute or convalescent COVID-19.

The CDR3, as DNA: TGTGCCAGCAGCCCACTTAGCGGGGGGGCTAGGAACATTCAGTACTTC. It codes for CASSPLSGGARNIQYF. V is TRBV7-2 and J is TRBJ2-4; TRBD2 aligns across 11 bases. The CDR3 spans 16 residues. V shed 5 bases, J shed 7 bases, and the junction held 10 bases outside the gene matches. Germline V gives CDR1 SGHTA, CDR2 FQGNSA.

V gene TRBV12-3 or TRBV12-4 combines with J gene TRBJ1-1; D is ambiguous. The CDR3 sequence is 11 residues long. V lost 3 bases to trimming and J lost 11 bases, with 10 bases between them. CDR3 in amino acids: CASSLESDAFF. Written as DNA, the CDR3 is TGTGCCAGCAGTTTGGAAAGCGACGCTTTCTTT.

This chain uses TRBV6-6 with TRBJ1-2; maybe TRBD1 (6 bases). Trimming removed 11 bases at V and 6 bases at J, with 16 bases between. The CDR3 totals 12 residues. CDR1 and CDR2 (germline): MNHNY, SVGAGI (reference sequence). The CDR3 reads CAGKRQVDGYTF. DNA of the CDR3: TGTGCCGGAAAAAGACAGGTCGATGGCTACACCTTC.

This sequence joins TRBV24-1 and TRBJ2-5; 7 nucleotides agree with TRBD1. The CDR3 contains 15 residues. With 0 bases clipped from V and 5 bases from J, the junction kept 5 bases outside the gene matches. Germline V gene sequence: CDR1 KGHDR, CDR2 SFDVKD. CDR3: CATSDLLGGRETQYF. CDR3 coding DNA: TGTGCCACCAGTGATTTGCTAGGGGGCCGGGAGACCCAGTACTTC.

This clone was seen just once. This chain links TRBV6-5 with TRBJ1-1; TRBD1 might be the D (5 bases). CDR3 length equals 15 residues. V dropped 0 bases and J dropped 3 bases, with 11 bases sitting between them. From germline, CDR1 is MNHEY and CDR2 SVGAGI. The CDR3 region has the DNA TGTGCCAGCAGTTACTCGGGGCGACGGGACACTGAAGCTTTCTTT. The encoded protein is CASSYSGRRDTEAFF.

This clone was seen once. This rearrangement joins TRBV19 to TRBJ2-1; possibly TRBD2 for D (6 bases). CDR1 and CDR2 from the germline V gene are LNHDA and SQIVND (reference sequence). V shed 5 bases and J shed 1 base, with 12 bases lying between them. CDR3 length: 15 amino acids. The CDR3 reads CASSGRGISYNEQFF. DNA of the CDR3: TGTGCCAGTAGTGGACGGGGGATTTCCTACAATGAGCAGTTCTTC. The whole variable domain, remainder taken from reference TRBV19 and TRBJ2-1, is DGGITQSPKYLFRKEGQNVTLSCEQNLNHDAMYWYRQDPGQGLRLIYYSQIVNDFQKGDIAEGYSVSREKKESFPLTVTSAQKNPTAFYLCASSGRGISYNEQFFGPGTRLTVL.

The chain is built from TRBV30 and TRBJ2-1; 14 bases agree with TRBD2. The CDR3 contains 15 residues. Per the germline V gene, CDR1 is GTSNPN and CDR2 is SVGIG (reference sequence). J lost 8 bases, V lost 6 bases, and 9 bases had no gene match. Here the CDR3 reads CACQTTSGGADEQFF. In DNA, the CDR3 is TGTGCCTGCCAGACGACTAGCGGGGGGGCGGATGAGCAGTTCTTC.

The chain carries TRBV28 and TRBJ1-5; 8 bases are shared with TRBD1. Germline V gene lookup returns CDR1 MDHEN and CDR2 SYDVKM. There are 15 residues in the CDR3. Losses at the gene ends were 7 bases for V and 4 bases for J; bases not matched to a gene: 9. Written as DNA, the CDR3 is TGTGCCAGCACGGGACAGGCGGCGGGAAATCAGCCCCAGCATTTT. Protein product: CASTGQAAGNQPQHF.

CDR3 bases: TGTGCCAGCAGCTCCGATACTAGCGGGGGGGCCGCAGATACGCAGTATTTT. Its translation: CASSSDTSGGAADTQYF. The chain links TRBV7-6 to TRBJ2-3, with TRBD2 identical over 13 bases. CDR3 length: 17 residues. Germline V CDR1 and CDR2: SGHVS, FNYEAQ. The V gene end was trimmed by 4 bases and the J gene end by 4 bases; junction bases not matched to a gene: 8.